What follows describes a single T cell receptor (beta chain). What it binds is not known. Trimming took 2 bases from V and 9 from J, leaving 11 bases between them. Germline CDR1 is ENHRY and CDR2 is SYGVKD. This CDR3 region has 13 residues. Primers: 60 Vbeta forward and 13 Jbeta reverse. Repertoires were generated with immunoSEQ multiplex PCR, while TCRdb's copy carries only in-frame clones and drops some. The table lists 180,000 or so clones, just under 80% of them singletons. The data originate from a study of cytomegalovirus exposure and HLA in healthy donors. The overall study: Within the Caucasian-associated ancestry cluster were 81% of the approximately 390 genotyped donors. Study results and limitations: In a later analysis, at a false discovery rate of 0.05, roughly 17,000 TCR beta sequences matched HLA alleles. A likely sequencing artifact accounted for one observed cluster of highly shared sequence variants. The availability of immune exposure information extended only to CMV serostatus.

Sequencing was done on a sample of PBMCs. This rearrangement joins TRBV10-3 to TRBJ2-1; possible D gene TRBD2, 5 bases. This TCR came from a female donor in good health and CMV-seronegative. The CDR3 DNA reads TGTGCCATCAGTGAGATACCGGGGAGTGAGCAGTTCTTC. Its translation: CAISEIPGSEQFF.